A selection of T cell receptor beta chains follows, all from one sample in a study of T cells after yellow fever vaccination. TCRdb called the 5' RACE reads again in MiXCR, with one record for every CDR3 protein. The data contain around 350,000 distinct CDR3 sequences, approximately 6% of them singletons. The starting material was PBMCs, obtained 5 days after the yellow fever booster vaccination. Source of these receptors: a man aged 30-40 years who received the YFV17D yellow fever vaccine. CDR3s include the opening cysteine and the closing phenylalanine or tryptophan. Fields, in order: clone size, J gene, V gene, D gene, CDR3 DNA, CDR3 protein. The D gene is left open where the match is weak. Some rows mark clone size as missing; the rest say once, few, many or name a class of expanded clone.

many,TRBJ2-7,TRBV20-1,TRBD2,TGCAGTGCTCGACTAGCCGAAAGCTCCTACGAGCAGTACTTC,CSARLAESSYEQYF
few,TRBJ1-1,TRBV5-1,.,TGCGCCAGCAGCCTTTCGATCGGCATCATGAACACTGAAGCTTTCTTT,CASSLSIGIMNTEAFF
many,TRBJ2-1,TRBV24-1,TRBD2,TGTGCCACCAGTGGGCCGGGGGGAAACCTCCTGGGGGAGCAGTTCTTC,CATSGPGGNLLGEQFF
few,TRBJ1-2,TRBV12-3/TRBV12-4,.,TGTGCCAGCAGTTTAGGACTGAGCTATGGCTACACCTTC,CASSLGLSYGYTF
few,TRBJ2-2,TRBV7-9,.,TGTGCCAGCAGGCAACAGGGAACCACCGGGGAGCTGTTTTTT,CASRQQGTTGELFF
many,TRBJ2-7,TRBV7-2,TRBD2,TGTGCCAGCAGCGTCCCTCGCGGGACTAGCTACGAGCAGTACTTC,CASSVPRGTSYEQYF
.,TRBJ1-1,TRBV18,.,TGTGCCAGCTCACCAGGGGACCAAGCTTTCTTT,CASSPGDQAFF
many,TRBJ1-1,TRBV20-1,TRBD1,TGCAGTGCTAGAGATCGAGGGACAGGGTTTACTGAAGCTTTCTTT,CSARDRGTGFTEAFF
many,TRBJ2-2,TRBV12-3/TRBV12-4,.,TGTGCCAGCAGTTTTGGGGGAGTCGGCGCCGGGGAGCTGTTTTTT,CASSFGGVGAGELFF
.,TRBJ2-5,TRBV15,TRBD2,TGTGCCACCAGCAGGGGACTAGTCAAAGAGACCCAGTACTTC,CATSRGLVKETQYF
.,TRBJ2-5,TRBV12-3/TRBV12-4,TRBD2,TGTGCCAGCAGTTTTGCAACTAGCGGAGAGGGGGAGACCCAGTACTTC,CASSFATSGEGETQYF
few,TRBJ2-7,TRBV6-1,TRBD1,TGTGCCAGCAGGGACAGGGCTTTCTCCTACGAGCAGTACTTC,CASRDRAFSYEQYF
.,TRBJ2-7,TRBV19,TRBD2,TGTGCCAGTGCGCTTCTAGCGGGAGGGGTCTACGAGCAGTACTTC,CASALLAGGVYEQYF
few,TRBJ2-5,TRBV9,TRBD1,TGTGCCAGCAGCGTAGAAGGGGACAGGGAGACCCAGTACTTC,CASSVEGDRETQYF
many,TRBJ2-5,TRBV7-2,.,TGTGCCAGCAGCTTGGACCCCGCCCCGGGGACCCAGTACTTC,CASSLDPAPGTQYF
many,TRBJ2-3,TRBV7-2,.,TGTGCCAGCAGCCGGAACGGGGGGCTTCGAGATACGCAGTATTTT,CASSRNGGLRDTQYF
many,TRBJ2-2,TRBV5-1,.,TGCGCCAGCAGCTTGGGGGCCCTCGGCGGGGAGCTGTTTTTT,CASSLGALGGELFF
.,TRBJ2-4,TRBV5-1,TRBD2,TGCGCCAGCAGCCTGGGACTAGCGGGAGACATTCAGTACTTC,CASSLGLAGDIQYF
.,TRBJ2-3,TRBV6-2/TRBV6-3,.,TGTGCCAGCAGTTATGTTCTAGGCAGCAATACAGATACGCAGTATTTT,CASSYVLGSNTDTQYF
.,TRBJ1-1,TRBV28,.,TGTGCCAGCAGTAGGGGAGAAGCTTTCTTT,CASSRGEAFF
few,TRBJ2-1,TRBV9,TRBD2,TGTGCCAGCAGCCCTAGCGGGAGTTCCACTTTATACAATGAGCAGTTCTTC,CASSPSGSSTLYNEQFF
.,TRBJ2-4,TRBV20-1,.,TGCAGTGCTGGTCCACGATCTCGAGCCAAAAACATTCAGTACTTC,CSAGPRSRAKNIQYF
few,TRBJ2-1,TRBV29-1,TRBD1,TGCAGCACCATTGGGGGACAGGGGGGCCACAATGAGCAGTTCTTC,CSTIGGQGGHNEQFF
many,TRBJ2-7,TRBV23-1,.,TGCGCCAGCAGTCAATCGCGGACGGAGCAGTACTTC,CASSQSRTEQYF
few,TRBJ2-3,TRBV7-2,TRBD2,TGTGCCAGCAGCCCGGGACTAGCGGATAACAGATATGCGCAGTATTTT,CASSPGLADNRYAQYF
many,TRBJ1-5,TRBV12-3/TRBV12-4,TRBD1,TGTGCCAGCAGCCCGACAGGGGTCGGGCAGCCCCAGCATTTT,CASSPTGVGQPQHF
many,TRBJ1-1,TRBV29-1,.,TGCAGCGTTGAACGGGCTGAAGCTTTCTTT,CSVERAEAFF
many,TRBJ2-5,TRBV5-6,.,TGTGCCAGCAGATTGGGATCGACCCAGTACTTC,CASRLGSTQYF
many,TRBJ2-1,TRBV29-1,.,TGCAGCGTTGAAATCTCAGGGGACCGTCGCTCCTACAATGAGCAGTTCTTC,CSVEISGDRRSYNEQFF
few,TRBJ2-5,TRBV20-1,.,TGCAGTGCTAGAGTTGTGGGCGAACCCCAAGAGACCCAGTACTTC,CSARVVGEPQETQYF
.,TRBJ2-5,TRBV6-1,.,TGTGCCAGCAGTGATTACAGGGTGCTCCAAGAGACCCAGTACTTC,CASSDYRVLQETQYF